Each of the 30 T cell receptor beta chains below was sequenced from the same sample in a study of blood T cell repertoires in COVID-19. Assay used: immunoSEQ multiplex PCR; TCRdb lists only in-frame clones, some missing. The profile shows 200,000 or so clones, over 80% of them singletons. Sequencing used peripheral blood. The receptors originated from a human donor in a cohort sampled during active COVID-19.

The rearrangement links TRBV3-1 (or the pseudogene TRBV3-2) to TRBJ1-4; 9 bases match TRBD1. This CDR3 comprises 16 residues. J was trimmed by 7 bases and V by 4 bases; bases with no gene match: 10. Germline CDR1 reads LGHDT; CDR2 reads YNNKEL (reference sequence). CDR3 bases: TGTGCCAGCAGCCTTAAGAGGACAGGGGTTGTTGAAAAACTGTTTTTT. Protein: CASSLKRTGVVEKLFF.

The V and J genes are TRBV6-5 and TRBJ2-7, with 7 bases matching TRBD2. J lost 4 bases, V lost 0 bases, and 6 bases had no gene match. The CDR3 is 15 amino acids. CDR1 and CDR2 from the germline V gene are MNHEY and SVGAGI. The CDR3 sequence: CASSYSKAGAYEQYF. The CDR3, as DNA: TGTGCCAGCAGTTACTCGAAGGCGGGAGCGTACGAGCAGTACTTC.

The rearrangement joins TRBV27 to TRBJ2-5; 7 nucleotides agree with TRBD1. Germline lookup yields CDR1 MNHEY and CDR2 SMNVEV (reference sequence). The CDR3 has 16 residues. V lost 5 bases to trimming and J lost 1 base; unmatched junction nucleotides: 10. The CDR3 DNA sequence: TGTGCCAGCAGTGCCAACCCCGGGACAGTCCAAGAGACCCAGTACTTC. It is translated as CASSANPGTVQETQYF.

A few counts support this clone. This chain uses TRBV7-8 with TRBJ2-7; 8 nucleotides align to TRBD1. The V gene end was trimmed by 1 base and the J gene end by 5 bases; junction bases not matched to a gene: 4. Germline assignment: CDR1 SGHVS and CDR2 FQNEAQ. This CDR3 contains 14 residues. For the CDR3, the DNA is TGTGCCAGCAGCTTAGACAGGGGGACGAACGAGCAGTACTTC. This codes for CASSLDRGTNEQYF. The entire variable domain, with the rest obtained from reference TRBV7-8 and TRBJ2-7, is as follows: GAGVSQSPRYKVAKRGQDVALRCDPISGHVSLFWYQQALGQGPEFLTYFQNEAQLDKSGLPSDRFFAERPEGSVSTLKIQRTQQEDSAVYLCASSLDRGTNEQYFGPGTRLTVT.

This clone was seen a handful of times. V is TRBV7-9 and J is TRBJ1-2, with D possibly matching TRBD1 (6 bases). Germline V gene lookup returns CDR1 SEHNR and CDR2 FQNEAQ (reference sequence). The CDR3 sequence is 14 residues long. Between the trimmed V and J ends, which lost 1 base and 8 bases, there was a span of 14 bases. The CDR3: CASSLVEGTSGYTF. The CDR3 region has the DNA TGTGCCAGCAGCTTAGTTGAGGGGACATCAGGCTACACCTTC.

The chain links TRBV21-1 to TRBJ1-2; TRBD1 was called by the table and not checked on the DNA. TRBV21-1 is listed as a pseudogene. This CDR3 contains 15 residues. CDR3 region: CASSEGQATNYGYTF. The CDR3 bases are TGTGCCAGCTCCGAAGGACAGGCGACTAACTATGGCTACACCTTC.

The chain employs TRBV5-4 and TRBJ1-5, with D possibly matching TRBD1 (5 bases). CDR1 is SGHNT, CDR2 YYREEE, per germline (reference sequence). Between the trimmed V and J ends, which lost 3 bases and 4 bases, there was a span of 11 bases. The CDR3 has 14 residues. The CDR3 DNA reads TGTGCCAGCAGCTACGGGGGGGGGAATCAGCCCCAGCATTTT. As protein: CASSYGGGNQPQHF.

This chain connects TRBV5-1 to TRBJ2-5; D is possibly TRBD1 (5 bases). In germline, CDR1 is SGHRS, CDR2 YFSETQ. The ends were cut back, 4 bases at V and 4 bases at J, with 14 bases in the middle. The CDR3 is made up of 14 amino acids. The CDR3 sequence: CASSIGHSGETQYF. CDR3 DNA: TGCGCCAGCAGCATCGGACATTCGGGAGAGACCCAGTACTTC.

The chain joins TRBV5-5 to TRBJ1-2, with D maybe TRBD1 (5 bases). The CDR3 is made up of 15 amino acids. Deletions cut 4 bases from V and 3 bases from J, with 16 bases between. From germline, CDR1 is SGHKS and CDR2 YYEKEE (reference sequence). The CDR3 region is CASSPSLDSYYGYTF. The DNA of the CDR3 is TGTGCCAGCAGCCCCTCACTCGACAGTTACTATGGCTACACCTTC.

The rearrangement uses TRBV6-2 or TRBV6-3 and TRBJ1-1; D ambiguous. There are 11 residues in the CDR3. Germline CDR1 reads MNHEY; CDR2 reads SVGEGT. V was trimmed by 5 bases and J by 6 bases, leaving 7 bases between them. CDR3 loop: CASSARAEAFF. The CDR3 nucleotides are TGTGCCAGCAGTGCCCGGGCTGAAGCTTTCTTT.

Written as DNA, the CDR3 is TGTGCCAGCCTCACCACGATCGGGACAGCGGGCGAGCAGTACTTC. Protein sequence: CASLTTIGTAGEQYF. V usage is TRBV28 and J usage is TRBJ2-7; D may be TRBD1 (7 bases). This CDR3 contains 15 residues. Germline-derived CDR1 and CDR2 are MDHEN and SYDVKM. The ends were cut back, 8 bases at V and 6 bases at J, with 23 bases in the middle.

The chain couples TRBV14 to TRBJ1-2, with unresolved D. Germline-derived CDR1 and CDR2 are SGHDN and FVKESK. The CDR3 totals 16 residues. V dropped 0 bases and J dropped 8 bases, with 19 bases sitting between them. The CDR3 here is CASSQEGWALPRGYTF. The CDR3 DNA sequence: TGTGCCAGCAGCCAAGAGGGTTGGGCCTTACCCAGGGGCTACACCTTC.

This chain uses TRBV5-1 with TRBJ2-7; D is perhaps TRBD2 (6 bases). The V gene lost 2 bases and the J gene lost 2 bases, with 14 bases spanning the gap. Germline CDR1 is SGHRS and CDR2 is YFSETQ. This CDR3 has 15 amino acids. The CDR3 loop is CASSFGGLRAYEQYF. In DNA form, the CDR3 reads TGCGCCAGCAGCTTTGGGGGACTGCGGGCCTACGAGCAGTACTTC.

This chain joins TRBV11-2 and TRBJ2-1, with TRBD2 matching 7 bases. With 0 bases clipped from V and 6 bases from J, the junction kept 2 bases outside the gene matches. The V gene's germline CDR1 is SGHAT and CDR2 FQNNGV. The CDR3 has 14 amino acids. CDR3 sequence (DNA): TGTGCCAGCAGCTTAGAACTAGCGAGCAATGAGCAGTTCTTC. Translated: CASSLELASNEQFF.

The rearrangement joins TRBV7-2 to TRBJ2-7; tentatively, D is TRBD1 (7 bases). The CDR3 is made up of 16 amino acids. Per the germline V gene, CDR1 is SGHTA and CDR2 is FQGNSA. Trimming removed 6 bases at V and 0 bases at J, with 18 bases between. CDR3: CASRRQGGTASYEQYF. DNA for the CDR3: TGTGCCAGCAGGCGCCAAGGCGGGACAGCCTCCTACGAGCAGTACTTC.

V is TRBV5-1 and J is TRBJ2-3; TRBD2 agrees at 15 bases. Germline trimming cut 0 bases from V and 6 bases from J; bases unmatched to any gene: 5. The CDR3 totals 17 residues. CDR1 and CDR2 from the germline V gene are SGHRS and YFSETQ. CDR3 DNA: TGCGCCAGCAGCTTGGCAGGACTAGCGGGAGGGTTCGATACGCAGTATTTT. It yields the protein CASSLAGLAGGFDTQYF.

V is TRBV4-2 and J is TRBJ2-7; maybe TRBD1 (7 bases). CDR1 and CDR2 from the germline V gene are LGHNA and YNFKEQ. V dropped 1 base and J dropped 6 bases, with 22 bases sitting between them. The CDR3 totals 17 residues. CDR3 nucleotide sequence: TGTGCCAGCAGCCAAGGCTACCGACAGGGAGGAACTGGCGAGCAGTACTTC. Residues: CASSQGYRQGGTGEQYF.

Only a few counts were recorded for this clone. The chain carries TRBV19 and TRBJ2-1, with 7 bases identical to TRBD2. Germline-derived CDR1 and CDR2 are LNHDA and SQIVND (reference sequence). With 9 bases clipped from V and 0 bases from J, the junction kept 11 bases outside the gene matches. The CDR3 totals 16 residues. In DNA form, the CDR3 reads TGTGCCAGCTCCCCCACGGGAGGACTCTCCTACAATGAGCAGTTCTTC. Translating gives CASSPTGGLSYNEQFF.

The CDR3 reads CASTSGRARETQYF. The CDR3 nucleotides are TGTGCCAGCACGAGCGGGAGGGCACGGGAGACCCAGTACTTC. The J gene is TRBJ2-5, the V gene TRBV19; TRBD2 matches at 10 bases. V shed 9 bases, J shed 5 bases, and the junction held 9 bases outside the gene matches. Germline assignment: CDR1 LNHDA and CDR2 SQIVND (reference sequence). This CDR3 has 14 residues.

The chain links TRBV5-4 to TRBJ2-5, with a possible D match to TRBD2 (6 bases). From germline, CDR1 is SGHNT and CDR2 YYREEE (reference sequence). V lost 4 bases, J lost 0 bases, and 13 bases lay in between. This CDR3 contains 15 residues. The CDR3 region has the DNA TGTGCCAGCAGCCCTTCCGGAGGGGACCAAGAGACCCAGTACTTC. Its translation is CASSPSGGDQETQYF.

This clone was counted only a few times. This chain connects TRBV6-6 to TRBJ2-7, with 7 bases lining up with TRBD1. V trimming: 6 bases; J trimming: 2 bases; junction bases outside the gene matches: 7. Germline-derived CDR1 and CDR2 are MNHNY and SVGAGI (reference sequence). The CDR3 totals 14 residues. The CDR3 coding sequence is TGTGCCAGCAGACACAGGGGAAACCCCTACGAGCAGTACTTC. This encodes CASRHRGNPYEQYF.

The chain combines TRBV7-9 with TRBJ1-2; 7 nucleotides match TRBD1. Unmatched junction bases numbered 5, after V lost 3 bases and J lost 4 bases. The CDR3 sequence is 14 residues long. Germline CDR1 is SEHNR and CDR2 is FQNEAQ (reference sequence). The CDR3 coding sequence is TGTGCCAGCAGCTTGACAGGGCCAGTCTATGGCTACACCTTC. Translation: CASSLTGPVYGYTF.

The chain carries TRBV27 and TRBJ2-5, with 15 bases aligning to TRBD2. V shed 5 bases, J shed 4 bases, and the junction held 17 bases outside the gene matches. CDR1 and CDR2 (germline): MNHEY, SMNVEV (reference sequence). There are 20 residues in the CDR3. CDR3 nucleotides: TGTGCCAGCAGTCCAGATGAACGGACTAGCGGGAGGGCTTGGGTAGAGACCCAGTACTTC. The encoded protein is CASSPDERTSGRAWVETQYF.

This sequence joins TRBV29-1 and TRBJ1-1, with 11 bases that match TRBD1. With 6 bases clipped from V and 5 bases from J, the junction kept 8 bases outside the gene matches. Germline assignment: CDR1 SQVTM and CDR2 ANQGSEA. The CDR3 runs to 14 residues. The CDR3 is CSVPRDRGNTEAFF. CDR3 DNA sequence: TGCAGCGTCCCCCGGGACAGGGGGAATACTGAAGCTTTCTTT. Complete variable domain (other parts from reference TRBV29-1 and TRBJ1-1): SAVISQKPSRDICQRGTSLTIQCQVDSQVTMMFWYRQQPGQSLTLIATANQGSEATYESGFVIDKFPISRPNLTFSTLTVSNMSPEDSSIYLCSVPRDRGNTEAFFGQGTRLTVV.

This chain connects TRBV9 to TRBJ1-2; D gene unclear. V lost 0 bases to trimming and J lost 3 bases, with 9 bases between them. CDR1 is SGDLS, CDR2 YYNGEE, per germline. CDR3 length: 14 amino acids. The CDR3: CASSVVAADYGYTF. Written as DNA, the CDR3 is TGTGCCAGCAGCGTAGTGGCGGCGGACTATGGCTACACCTTC.

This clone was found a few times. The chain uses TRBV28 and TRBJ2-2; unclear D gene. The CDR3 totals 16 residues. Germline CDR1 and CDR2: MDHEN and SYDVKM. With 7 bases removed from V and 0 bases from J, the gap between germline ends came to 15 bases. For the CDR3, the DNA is TGTGCCAGCACCGACCCCGCGGAAGCGAACACCGGGGAGCTGTTTTTT. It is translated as CASTDPAEANTGELFF.

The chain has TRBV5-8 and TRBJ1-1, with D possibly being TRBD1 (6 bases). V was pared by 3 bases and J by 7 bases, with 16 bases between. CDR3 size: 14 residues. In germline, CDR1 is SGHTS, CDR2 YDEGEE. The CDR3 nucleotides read TGTGCCAGCAGCTCCTACCCGTACAGGGTTGAAGCTTTCTTT. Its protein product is CASSSYPYRVEAFF.

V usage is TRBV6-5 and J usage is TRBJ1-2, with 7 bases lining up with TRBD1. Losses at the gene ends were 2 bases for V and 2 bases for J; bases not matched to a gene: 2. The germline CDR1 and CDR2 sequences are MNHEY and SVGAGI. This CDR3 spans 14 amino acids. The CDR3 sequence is CASSYATGNYGYTF. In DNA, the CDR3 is TGTGCCAGCAGTTACGCGACAGGGAACTATGGCTACACCTTC.

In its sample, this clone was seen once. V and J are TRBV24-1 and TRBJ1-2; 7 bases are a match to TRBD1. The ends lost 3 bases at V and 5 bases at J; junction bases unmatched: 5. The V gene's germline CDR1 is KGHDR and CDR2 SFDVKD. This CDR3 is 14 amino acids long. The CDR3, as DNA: TGTGCCACCAGTGATCCCACAGGGGCTTATGGCTACACCTTC. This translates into CATSDPTGAYGYTF.

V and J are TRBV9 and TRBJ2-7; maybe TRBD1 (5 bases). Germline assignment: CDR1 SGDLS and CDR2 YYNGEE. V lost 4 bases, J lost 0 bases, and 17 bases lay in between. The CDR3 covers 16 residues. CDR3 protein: CASSPRTSTGSYEQYF. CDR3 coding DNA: TGTGCCAGCAGCCCACGGACCTCCACAGGCTCCTACGAGCAGTACTTC.